The 14 T cell receptor beta chains in this list originate from one sample, sequenced in a study of T cell responses to AZD1222 COVID-19 vaccine. The method was immunoSEQ multiplex PCR; TCRdb's version includes in-frame clones alone and lacks a portion of them. The sample holds some 100,000 clones, about 88% seen once. Source: peripheral blood, taken 28 days after the second AZD1222 dose. The receptors stem from an adult who received the AZD1222 COVID-19 vaccine.

This chain links TRBV28 with TRBJ2-5; D ambiguous. This CDR3 has 13 amino acids. Germline CDR1 and CDR2: MDHEN and SYDVKM. Trimming took off 8 bases at V and 1 base at J, with 11 bases between the two ends. The CDR3 bases are TGTGCCAGCCGCCCAGGACCCCAAGAGACCCAGTACTTC. This codes for CASRPGPQETQYF.

This chain uses TRBV7-2 with TRBJ1-5; the D gene is possibly TRBD1 (6 bases). The CDR3 is made up of 18 amino acids. The germline gives CDR1 SGHTA, CDR2 FQGNSA. V was cut by 0 bases and J by 1 base, with 16 bases left in between. CDR3 sequence (DNA): TGTGCCAGCAGCTTAGCGCTTGGGGGCCGAGGCAGCAATCAGCCCCAGCATTTT. As protein: CASSLALGGRGSNQPQHF.

The V gene is TRBV5-1, the J gene TRBJ2-7; 7 positions match TRBD1. Trimming cost V 6 bases and J 5 bases; bases outside gene matches: 11. This CDR3 contains 14 residues. Germline V lookup: CDR1 SGHRS, CDR2 YFSETQ. CDR3 region: CASTQGGRANEQYF. The CDR3 region has the DNA TGCGCCAGCACCCAAGGGGGCAGGGCCAACGAGCAGTACTTC. Supplemented by reference TRBV5-1 and TRBJ2-7, the full variable domain reads KAGVTQTPRYLIKTRGQQVTLSCSPISGHRSVSWYQQTPGQGLQFLFEYFSETQRNKGNFPGRFSGRQFSNSRSEMNVSTLELGDSALYLCASTQGGRANEQYFGPGTRLTVT.

V and J are TRBV7-2 and TRBJ2-1, with 14 bases lining up with TRBD2. V shed 5 bases and J 6 bases; nucleotides not matched to a gene: 12. Germline lookup yields CDR1 SGHTA and CDR2 FQGNSA. The CDR3 sequence is 18 residues long. CDR3 protein: CASSLGTSGGTGPNEQFF. The CDR3 DNA sequence: TGTGCCAGCAGCCTCGGGACTAGCGGGGGCACAGGGCCCAATGAGCAGTTCTTC.

The gene calls are TRBV7-2 and TRBJ1-6; 7 bases align to TRBD1. Germline CDR1 is SGHTA and CDR2 is FQGNSA. The CDR3 has 14 residues. The trim removed 3 bases at V and 7 bases at J, leaving 3 bases unmatched. The CDR3, as DNA: TGTGCCAGCAGCTTCGGGACAGACAATTCACCCCTCCACTTT. Amino acids: CASSFGTDNSPLHF.

This chain uses TRBV18 with TRBJ1-1; tentatively, D is TRBD1 (6 bases). Germline values: CDR1 KGHSH, CDR2 LQKENI. CDR3 length: 17 amino acids. Trimming pared 2 bases from V and 0 bases from J, leaving 16 bases between. In DNA, the CDR3 is TGTGCCAGCTCACCAACTCGGGCAGGGGCCATGAACACTGAAGCTTTCTTT. Amino acid sequence: CASSPTRAGAMNTEAFF.

The chain recombines TRBV19 with TRBJ2-4; D is undetermined. V dropped 6 bases and J dropped 7 bases, with 10 bases sitting between them. The CDR3 loop spans 12 amino acids. Germline CDR1 LNHDA, CDR2 SQIVND (reference sequence). This chain's CDR3 is CASSPVGNIQYF. As DNA, the CDR3 is TGTGCCAGTAGCCCTGTGGGGAACATTCAGTACTTC.

The chain recombines TRBV5-1 with TRBJ1-2, with D possibly being TRBD1 (5 bases). The CDR3 covers 14 residues. Looked up from germline, CDR1 is SGHRS and CDR2 is YFSETQ. V lost 7 bases and J 2 bases, leaving 15 bases between the germline ends. The CDR3 loop reads CASSGPERNYGYTF. The CDR3 coding sequence is TGCGCCAGCTCGGGACCCGAAAGAAACTATGGCTACACCTTC. Drawing the rest from reference TRBV5-1 and TRBJ1-2, the complete variable domain is KAGVTQTPRYLIKTRGQQVTLSCSPISGHRSVSWYQQTPGQGLQFLFEYFSETQRNKGNFPGRFSGRQFSNSRSEMNVSTLELGDSALYLCASSGPERNYGYTFGSGTRLTVV.

The chain links TRBV25-1 to TRBJ1-5, with a possible D match to TRBD1 (5 bases). V was clipped by 6 bases and J by 3 bases, with 9 bases between them. The CDR3 has 13 residues. CDR1 is MGHDK, CDR2 SYGVNS, per germline. The CDR3 coding sequence is TGTGCCAGCAGACAGGCATACAATCAGCCCCAGCATTTT. Its protein product is CASRQAYNQPQHF.

V usage is TRBV28 and J usage is TRBJ1-1; TRBD1 aligns across 7 bases. This CDR3 has 11 amino acids. V dropped 6 bases and J dropped 8; count of bases not matched to a gene: 3. Germline CDR1 and CDR2: MDHEN and SYDVKM. CDR3 protein: CASRQTGEAFF. The DNA of the CDR3 is TGTGCCAGCAGACAGACAGGGGAAGCTTTCTTT.

V gene TRBV7-3 combines with J gene TRBJ2-1, with 10 bases lining up with TRBD1. The CDR3 length is 14 residues. Germline lookup yields CDR1 SGHTA and CDR2 FQGTGA. With 6 bases clipped from V and 9 bases from J, the junction kept 8 bases outside the gene matches. CDR3 loop: CASRQGQGNSEQFF. CDR3 nucleotide sequence: TGTGCCAGCAGACAGGGACAGGGGAATTCTGAGCAGTTCTTC.

The rearrangement joins TRBV6-5 to TRBJ2-7; a possible D gene is TRBD1 (6 bases). Trimming stripped 6 bases from V and 6 bases from J, with 15 bases between. Germline CDR1 reads MNHEY; CDR2 reads SVGAGI. The length of the CDR3 is 13 residues. In nucleotides, the CDR3 is TGTGCCAGCAGCAACAGGGAGCCGGGCGAGCAGTACTTC. Its translation is CASSNREPGEQYF.

The chain couples TRBV7-3 to TRBJ2-3, with 7 bases lining up with TRBD2. V dropped 5 bases and J dropped 2; count of bases not matched to a gene: 4. Germline-derived CDR1 and CDR2 are SGHTA and FQGTGA. The length of the CDR3 is 14 residues. Here the CDR3 reads CASSRGLDTDTQYF. CDR3 nucleotides: TGTGCCAGCAGCAGAGGACTAGACACAGATACGCAGTATTTT.

The rearrangement joins TRBV3-1 (or the pseudogene TRBV3-2) to TRBJ2-4; D is ambiguous. The length of the CDR3 is 15 residues. Germline V gives CDR1 LGHDT, CDR2 YNNKEL (reference sequence). Between the trimmed V and J ends, which lost 0 bases and 0 bases, there was a span of 6 bases. The CDR3 bases are TGTGCCAGCAGCCAAGATTTCCTAGCCAAAAACATTCAGTACTTC. It specifies CASSQDFLAKNIQYF.